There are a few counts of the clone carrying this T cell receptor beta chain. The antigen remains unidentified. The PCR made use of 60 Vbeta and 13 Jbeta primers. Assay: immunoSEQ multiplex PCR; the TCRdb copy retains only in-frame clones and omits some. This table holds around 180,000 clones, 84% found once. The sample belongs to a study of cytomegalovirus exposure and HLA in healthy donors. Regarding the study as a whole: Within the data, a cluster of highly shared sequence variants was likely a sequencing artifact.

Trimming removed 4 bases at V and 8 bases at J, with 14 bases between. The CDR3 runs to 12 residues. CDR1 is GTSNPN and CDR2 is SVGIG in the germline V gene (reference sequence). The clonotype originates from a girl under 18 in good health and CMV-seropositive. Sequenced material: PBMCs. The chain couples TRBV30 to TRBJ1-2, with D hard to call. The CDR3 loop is CAWNLVAGGYTF. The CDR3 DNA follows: TGTGCCTGGAACCTGGTGGCGGGAGGCTACACCTTC.